This T cell receptor (beta chain) was documented in a study of T cell repertoires in cytomegalovirus infection. This clonotype was counted a few times. TCRdb re-derived calls from the reads in MiXCR, one entry per CDR3 protein. The table has about 240,000 distinct CDR3 sequences, around an eighth seen once. The germline V gene has CDR1 MGHRA and CDR2 YSYEKL. The J segment lost 6 bases and the V segment lost 4 bases, leaving 2 bases of the junction unmatched. There are 12 residues in the CDR3. The sequence was collected from a human donor in good health (CMV status not recorded). Some clones in this sample may be carry-over from other donors' samples. The material sequenced was PBMCs. The chain combines TRBV4-1 with TRBJ1-2; 7 bases map to TRBD1. For the CDR3, the DNA is TGCGCCAGCAGCCTCGGGACAGATGGCTACACCTTC. Its translation is CASSLGTDGYTF.